This T cell receptor (beta chain) was recorded in a study of identifying expanded T cells in peripheral blood. From germline, CDR1 is LNHDA and CDR2 SQIVND (reference sequence). The CDR3 consists of 14 residues. With 0 bases removed from V and 9 bases from J, the gap between germline ends came to 12 bases. Healthy donors had no documented immune events, such as infections, while sampled. TCRdb keeps only in-frame clones here, not all; method: immunoSEQ multiplex PCR. Of roughly 82,000 clones listed, 84% are singletons. Specimen: blood. The J gene is TRBJ2-1, the V gene TRBV19; a weak D match, TRBD1 (6 bases). The receptor comes from a person aged 18 to 75 in good health. This chain's CDR3 is CASSIEGTSGEQFF. For the CDR3, the DNA is TGTGCCAGTAGTATAGAGGGGACAAGCGGTGAGCAGTTCTTC.